The entry below gives a single TCR beta chain sequence along with its context. This CDR3 spans 15 amino acids. V gave up 5 bases and J gave up 0 bases, with 14 bases separating them. Per germline, CDR1 SGHTA and CDR2 FQGNSA. This specimen comes from a study of T cell responses to AZD1222 COVID-19 vaccine. The data were produced by immunoSEQ multiplex PCR, yet TCRdb's version contains in-frame clones alone and is incomplete. This sample has roughly 70,000 clones; 82% occur once, and the top ten carry more than 5%. The source of this sequence is an adult in good health. This specimen was peripheral blood, taken on day 0 of AZD1222 vaccination. The chain has TRBV7-2 and TRBJ2-7; the D gene is possibly TRBD2 (5 bases). CDR3 residues: CASSPRTSSSYEQYF. Written as DNA, the CDR3 is TGTGCCAGCAGCCCCCGGACTTCGAGCTCCTACGAGCAGTACTTC.